The present TCR beta chain was sequenced within a study of OX40 agonist ivuxolimab in advanced cancers. Whole-study context: At 0.01 to 10 mg/kg, ivuxolimab was administered intravenously to patients every 2 weeks.

Blood sampling took place at baseline, cycle 4 day 1, and cycle 7 day 1. Details on this clone: The antigen is undetermined.

Study outcomes and limitations: Some nonresponders likewise displayed low normalized T-cell clonal expansion. Blood T cells, both CD4+ and CD8+, expanded clonally by week 6 at 0.1 to 3.0 mg/kg.

TCRdb's copy holds only in-frame clones and misses some; the assay was immunoSEQ multiplex PCR. The sample records about 48,000 clones, around 80% being singletons. The sample consisted of CD4+ or CD8+ T cells sorted from blood, taken in a trial of the OX40 agonist ivuxolimab. The clonotype comes from an adult with an advanced solid tumor such as melanoma, head and neck, liver or kidney cancer.

The CDR3 bases are TGTGCCACCAGCAGAGATGGGCTAGCGGACTCCTACAATGAGCAGTTCTTC. It translates to CATSRDGLADSYNEQFF. The rearrangement uses TRBV15 and TRBJ2-1; 7 positions agree with TRBD2. V lost 0 bases, J lost 0 bases, and 5 bases stayed unmatched. Germline values: CDR1 LNHNV, CDR2 YYDKDF (reference sequence). CDR3 size: 17 residues.